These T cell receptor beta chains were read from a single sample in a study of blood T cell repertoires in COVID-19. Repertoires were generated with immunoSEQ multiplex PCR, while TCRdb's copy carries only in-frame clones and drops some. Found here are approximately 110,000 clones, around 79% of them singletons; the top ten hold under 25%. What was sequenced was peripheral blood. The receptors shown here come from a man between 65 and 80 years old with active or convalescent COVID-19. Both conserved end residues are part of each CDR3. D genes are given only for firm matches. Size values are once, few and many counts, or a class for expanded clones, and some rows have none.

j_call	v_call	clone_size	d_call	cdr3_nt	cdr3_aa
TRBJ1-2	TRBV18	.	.	TGTGCCAGCTCACCAATAGATAACTATGGCTACACCTTC	CASSPIDNYGYTF
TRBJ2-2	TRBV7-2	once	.	TGTGCCAGCAGCTTAGTCGGGAACCGGAGCCCCGGGGAGCTGTTTTTT	CASSLVGNRSPGELFF
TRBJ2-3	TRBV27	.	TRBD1	TGTGCCAGCAGTCCCAACAGGGGGCTTGAAACAGATACGCAGTATTTT	CASSPNRGLETDTQYF
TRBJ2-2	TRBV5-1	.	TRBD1	TGCGCCAGCAGCTCGAGCTGGGACAGGGCGGGGACCGGGGAGCTGTTTTTT	CASSSSWDRAGTGELFF
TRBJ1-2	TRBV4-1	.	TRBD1	TGCGCCAGCAGCCAACAGACAGGACAGGGGTATGGCTACACCTTC	CASSQQTGQGYGYTF
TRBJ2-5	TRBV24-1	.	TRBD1	TGTGCCACCAGTGATCCTGGGACAGACGGAGAGACCCAGTACTTC	CATSDPGTDGETQYF
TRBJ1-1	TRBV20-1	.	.	TGCAGTGCTAGTCGCCAACTCGGCACTGAAGCTTTCTTT	CSASRQLGTEAFF
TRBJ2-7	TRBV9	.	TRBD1	TGTGCCAGCAGCGCGAGGGAGAACAGGGGCGGCTCCTACGAGCAGTACTTC	CASSARENRGGSYEQYF
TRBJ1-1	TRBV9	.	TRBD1	TGTGCCAGCAGCGGCGGACAGGGGGGGAAAGCTTTCTTT	CASSGGQGGKAFF
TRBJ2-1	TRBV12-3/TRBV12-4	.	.	TGTGCCTCCTCCCGGAATGAGCAGTTCTTC	CASSRNEQFF
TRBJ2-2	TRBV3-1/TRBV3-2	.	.	TGTGCCAGCAGTCACAGGGAACCCACCGGGGAGCTGTTTTTT	CASSHREPTGELFF
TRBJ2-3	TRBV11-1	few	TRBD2	TGTGCCAGCAGCTTTGAGGGACTAGCTGGCACAGATACGCAGTATTTT	CASSFEGLAGTDTQYF
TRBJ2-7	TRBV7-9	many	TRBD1	TGTGCCAGCAGCCAGATGACAGGGGGCTCCACCTACGAGCAGTACTTC	CASSQMTGGSTYEQYF
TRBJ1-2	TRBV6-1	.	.	TGTGCCAGCAGTGAATCCGGCACCCGGGGCTATGGCTACACCTTC	CASSESGTRGYGYTF
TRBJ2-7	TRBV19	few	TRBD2	TGTGCCAGTAGGCCTTCCTCCGGGACTACCAATTCCTACGAGCAGTACTTC	CASRPSSGTTNSYEQYF
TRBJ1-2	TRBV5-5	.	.	TGTGCCAGCAGCTTATTCACCGGTTTTAACTATGGCTACACCTTC	CASSLFTGFNYGYTF
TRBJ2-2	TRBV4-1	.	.	TGCGCCAGCAGCCGAGCCTCAGACTTCACCGGGGAGCTGTTTTTT	CASSRASDFTGELFF
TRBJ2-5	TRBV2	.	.	TGTGCCAGCAGTGTTACGGGGAACCAAGAGACCCAGTACTTC	CASSVTGNQETQYF
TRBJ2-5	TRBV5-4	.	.	TGTGCCAGCAGCCGCGGACAAATGGAGACCCAGTACTTC	CASSRGQMETQYF
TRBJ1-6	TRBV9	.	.	TGTGCCAGCAGCGCTTTACGGGGGAACAATTCACCCCTCCACTTT	CASSALRGNNSPLHF
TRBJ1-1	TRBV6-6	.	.	TGTGCCAGCAGTCCCCAAGATATACAGGATACGAACACTGAAGCTTTCTTT	CASSPQDIQDTNTEAFF
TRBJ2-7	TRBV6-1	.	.	TGTGCCAGCAGCACGGCCGAGGGCAGCTCCTACGAGCAGTACTTC	CASSTAEGSSYEQYF
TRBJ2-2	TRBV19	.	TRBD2	TGTGCCAGTAGTTCTAGCGGGAGGAACACCGGGGAGCTGTTTTTT	CASSSSGRNTGELFF
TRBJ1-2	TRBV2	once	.	TGTGCCAGCAACCGGGACACCCCTAACTATGGCTACACCTTC	CASNRDTPNYGYTF
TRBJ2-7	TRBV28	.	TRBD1	TGTGCCAGCAGCCCGGGACAGAACTACGAGCAGTACTTC	CASSPGQNYEQYF
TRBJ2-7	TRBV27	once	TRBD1	TGTGCCAGCAGTTTATCCGGGACAGGGGGTTACGAGCAGTACTTC	CASSLSGTGGYEQYF
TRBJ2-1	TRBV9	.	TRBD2	TGTGCCAGCAGCGTAGCGTGGTGGCAGACTAGCGGGAACAATGAGCAGTTCTTC	CASSVAWWQTSGNNEQFF
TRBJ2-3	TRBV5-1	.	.	TGCGCCAGCAGCTTACAGGAAACCATGGCAGATACGCAGTATTTT	CASSLQETMADTQYF
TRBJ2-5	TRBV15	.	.	TGTGCCACCAGCAATACGGGTTCAGAGACCCAGTACTTC	CATSNTGSETQYF
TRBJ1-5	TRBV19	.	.	TGTGCCAGTAGTATAACGTCAGGCAATCAGCCCCAGCATTTT	CASSITSGNQPQHF
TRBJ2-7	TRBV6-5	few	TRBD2	TGTGCCAGCAGTTACGGGCTAGCGGGAGGTTGGGAGCAGTACTTC	CASSYGLAGGWEQYF
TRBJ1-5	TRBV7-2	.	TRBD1	TGTGCCAGCAGCCCCTGGCGGACAGGGGGCAATCAGCCCCAGCATTTT	CASSPWRTGGNQPQHF
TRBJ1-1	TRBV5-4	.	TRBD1	TGTGCCAGCAGCTACCCCGGGACAGGGTCCACTGAAGCTTTCTTT	CASSYPGTGSTEAFF